This T cell receptor beta chain is drawn from a study of blood T cell repertoires in COVID-19 (dated by TCRdb to between 2020 and 2021). For the study in its entirety: The collaborator samples originated in the United States, Italy and Spain and spanned the acute and convalescent phases of COVID-19. The prospective study material was composed of cDNA or gDNA derived from T cells, B-cell-depleted T cells, or PBMCs. Deeply sampled blood TCRbeta repertoires from subjects exposed to, actively infected with, or recovered from COVID-19 were included in the dataset. A freely available public database, intended as a resource for researchers studying the immune response to SARS-CoV-2, is where the repertoires were released. Samples were obtained from the ongoing ImmuneRACE study (first 160 participants) and from some 1,300 subjects provided by 6 global collaborators. The sample metadata nearly always contained a de-identified subject ID, COVID-19 status, age in years and sex. Where available, HLA class I and class II types were taken from metadata supplied by the sample provider and were not determined by assay-based typing. The full study reports these points: How much clinical and demographic metadata was included differed by source and by participant, and the metadata was provided uncurated.

The collaborating institutions used their own protocols to collect whole blood in K2EDTA tubes. For TCRbeta analysis, collaborator samples were shipped as frozen whole blood, as isolated PBMCs, or as DNA extracted from either sample type. Trimming leaves V shorter by 3 bases and J shorter by 3 bases, with the junction holding 1 base beyond the gene matches. From a lookup of the germline V gene, CDR1 and CDR2 are SGHRS and YFSETQ. CDR3 length: 13 amino acids, cysteine to phenylalanine. Of the read, only the CDR3 DNA is kept; its 39 bases are in frame from base 1. TCRbeta CDR3 regions were amplified from genomic DNA by means of the immunoSEQ Assay, a bias-controlled multiplex PCR. The source study handled its data this way. The number of nucleated cells in each sample was estimated by amplification of reference gene primers within the assay. Sequence reads were collapsed and filtered to measure the absolute abundance of every unique TCRbeta CDR3 rearrangement. For each sample, productive Simpson clonality was calculated as the square root of Simpson's diversity index across productive rearrangements. Not all clones reach the TCRdb copy of this immuneACCESS table, which keeps in-frame sequences only. Checked studies attribute under half of the gap to unresolved V genes and leave the rest unexplained. The V and J calls and the clone size are those of that table, but D and trimming were determined from the DNA. This sample holds about 270,000 clones; roughly 79% were observed only once. The ten top clones hold 2.5% to 3.5% of the sample.

Concerning this clone: Its antigen specificity is not known. No quality values exist for individual bases; no much larger clone is one base distant.

The rearrangement joined TRBV5-1 to TRBJ1-2, and TRBD1 matches 8 of the central bases. The clonotype comes from an older woman with active or convalescent COVID-19. The sample was peripheral blood. The nucleotide sequence reads as follows: TGCGCCAGCAGCTCACAGGGGGACTATGGCTACACCTTC. It specifies CASSSQGDYGYTF.